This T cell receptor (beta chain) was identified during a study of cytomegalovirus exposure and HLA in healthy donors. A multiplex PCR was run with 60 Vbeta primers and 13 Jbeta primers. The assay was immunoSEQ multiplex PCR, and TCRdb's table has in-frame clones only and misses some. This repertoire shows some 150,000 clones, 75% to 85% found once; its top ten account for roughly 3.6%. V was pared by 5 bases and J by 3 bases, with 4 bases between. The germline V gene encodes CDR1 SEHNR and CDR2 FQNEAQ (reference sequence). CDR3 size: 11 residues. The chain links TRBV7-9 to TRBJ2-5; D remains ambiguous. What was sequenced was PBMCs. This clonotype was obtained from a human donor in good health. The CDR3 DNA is TGTGCCAGCAGCAGCGAAGAGACCCAGTACTTC. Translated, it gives CASSSEETQYF.